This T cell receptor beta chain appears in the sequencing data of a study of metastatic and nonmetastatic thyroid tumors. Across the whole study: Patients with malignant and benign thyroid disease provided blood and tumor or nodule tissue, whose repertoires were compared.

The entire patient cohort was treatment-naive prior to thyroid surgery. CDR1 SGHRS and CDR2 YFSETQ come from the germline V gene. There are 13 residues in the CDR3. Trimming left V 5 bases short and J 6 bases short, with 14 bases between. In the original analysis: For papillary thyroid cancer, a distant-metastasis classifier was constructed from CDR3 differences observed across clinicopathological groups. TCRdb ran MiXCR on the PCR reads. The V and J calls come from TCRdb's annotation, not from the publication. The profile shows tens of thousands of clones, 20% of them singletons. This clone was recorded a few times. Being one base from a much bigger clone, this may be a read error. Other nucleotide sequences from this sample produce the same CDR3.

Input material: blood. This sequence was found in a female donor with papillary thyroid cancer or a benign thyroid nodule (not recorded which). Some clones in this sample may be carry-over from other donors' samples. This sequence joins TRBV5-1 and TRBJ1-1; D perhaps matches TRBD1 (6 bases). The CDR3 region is CASSGTRAAEAFF. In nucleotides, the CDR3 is TGCGCCAGCAGTGGGACACGCGCGGCTGAAGCTTTCTTT.